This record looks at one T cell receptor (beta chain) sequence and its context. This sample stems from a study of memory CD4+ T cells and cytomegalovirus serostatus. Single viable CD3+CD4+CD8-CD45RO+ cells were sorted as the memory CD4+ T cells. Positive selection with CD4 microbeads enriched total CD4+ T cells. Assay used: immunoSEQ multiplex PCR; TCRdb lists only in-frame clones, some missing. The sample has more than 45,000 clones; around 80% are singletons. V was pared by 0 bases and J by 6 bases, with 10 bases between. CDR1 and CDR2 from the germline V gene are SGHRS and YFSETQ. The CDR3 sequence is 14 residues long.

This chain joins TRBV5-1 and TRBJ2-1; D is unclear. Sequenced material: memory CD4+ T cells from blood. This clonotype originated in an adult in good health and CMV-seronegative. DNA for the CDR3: TGCGCCAGCAGCTTGGCCTACGGTGCCAATGAGCAGTTCTTC. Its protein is CASSLAYGANEQFF.